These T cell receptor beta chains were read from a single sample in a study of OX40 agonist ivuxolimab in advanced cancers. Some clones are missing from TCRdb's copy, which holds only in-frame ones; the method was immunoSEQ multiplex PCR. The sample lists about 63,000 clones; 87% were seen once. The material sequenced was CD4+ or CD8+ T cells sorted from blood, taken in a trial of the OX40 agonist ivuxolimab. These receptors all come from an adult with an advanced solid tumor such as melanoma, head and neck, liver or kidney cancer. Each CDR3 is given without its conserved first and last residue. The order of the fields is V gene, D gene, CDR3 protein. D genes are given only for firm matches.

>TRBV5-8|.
ASRTGPNQPQH
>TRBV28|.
ASLPSLANQPQH
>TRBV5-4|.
ASSLSNQWETQY
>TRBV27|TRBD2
ASSGSGTDPNEQF
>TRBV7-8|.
ASSRPTLGNEQF
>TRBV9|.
ASSVGDIQETQY
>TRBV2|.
ASSPRDSLGNEQF
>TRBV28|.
ASSQEEKLF
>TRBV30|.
AWSVLSGVGYT
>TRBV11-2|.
ASRPSPGYNEQF
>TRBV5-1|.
ASSPSGGSYEQY